The source of this T cell receptor (beta chain) is a study of technical replicates of blood from a handful of donors (dated by TCRdb to between 2016 and 2019). CDR1 and CDR2 (LNHDA, SQIVND) derive from the germline V gene (reference sequence). The CDR3, from cysteine to phenylalanine, totals 15 residues. Solely the CDR3 DNA is kept, with 45 bases framed from the first base. V and J are truncated by 2 bases and 0 bases respectively, leaving an intervening sequence of 5 bases. Comments on this clone: Its antigen target is currently unknown. No quality values exist for individual bases; no much larger clone is one base distant.

Preparation of the library involved the immunoSEQ multiplex PCR assay. Held by TCRdb, this immuneACCESS table contains in-frame sequences only and omits some clones. Under half of the omission traces to an unresolved V gene where checked; the cause of the rest is unknown. This sample holds about 93,000 clones; 95% were observed only once. More than 0.2% of the sample is in the top ten clones. The TCR was taken from a human donor in good health. The sequencing input was T cells isolated from PBMCs. This sequence uses TRBV19 and TRBJ2-6, with the D gene call left open. The bases read TGTGCCAGTAGTATACAGATCTCTGGGGCCAACGTCCTGACTTTC. The resulting protein is CASSIQISGANVLTF. Joined to the reference TRBV19 and TRBJ2-6 proteins, this CDR3 gives the full variable domain: DGGITQSPKYLFRKEGQNVTLSCEQNLNHDAMYWYRQDPGQGLRLIYYSQIVNDFQKGDIAEGYSVSREKKESFPLTVTSAQKNPTAFYLCASSIQISGANVLTFGAGSRLTVL.